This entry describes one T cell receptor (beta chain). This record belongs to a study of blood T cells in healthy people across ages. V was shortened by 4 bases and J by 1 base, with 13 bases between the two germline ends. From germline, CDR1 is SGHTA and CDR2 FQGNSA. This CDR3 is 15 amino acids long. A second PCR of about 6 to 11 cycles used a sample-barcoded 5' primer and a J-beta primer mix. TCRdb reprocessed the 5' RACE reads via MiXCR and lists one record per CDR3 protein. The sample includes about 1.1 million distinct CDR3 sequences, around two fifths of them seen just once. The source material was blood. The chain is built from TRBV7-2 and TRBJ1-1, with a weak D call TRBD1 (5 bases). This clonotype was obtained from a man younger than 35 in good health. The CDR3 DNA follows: TGTGCCAGCAGCTCATCTGGGACGGCGAACACTGAAGCTTTCTTT. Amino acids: CASSSSGTANTEAFF.